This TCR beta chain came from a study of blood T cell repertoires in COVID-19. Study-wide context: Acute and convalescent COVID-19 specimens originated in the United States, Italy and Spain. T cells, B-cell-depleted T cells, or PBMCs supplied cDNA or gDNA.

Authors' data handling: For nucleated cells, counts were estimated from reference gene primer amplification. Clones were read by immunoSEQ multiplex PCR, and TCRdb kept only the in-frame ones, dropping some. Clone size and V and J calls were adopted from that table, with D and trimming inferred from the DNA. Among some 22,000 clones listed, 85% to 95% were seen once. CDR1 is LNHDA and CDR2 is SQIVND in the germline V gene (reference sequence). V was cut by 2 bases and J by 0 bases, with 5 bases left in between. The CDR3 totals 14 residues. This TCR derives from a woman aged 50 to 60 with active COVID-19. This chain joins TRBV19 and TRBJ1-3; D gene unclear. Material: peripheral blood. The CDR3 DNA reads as TGTGCCAGTAGTATATACTTCTCTGGAAACACCATATATTTT. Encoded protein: CASSIYFSGNTIYF.